These 30 T cell receptor beta chains were sequenced from one sample in a study of B cell selection in AIRE deficiency. Profiled with immunoSEQ multiplex PCR; TCRdb holds only in-frame clones, not every one. The sample lists some 27,000 clones, around 95% seen once, with less than 0.25% in the top ten. Sorting defined conventional CD4 T cells as CD4+CD127+. The sample comprised CD4+CD127+ conventional T cells sorted from PBMCs. The receptors come from a human donor in good health.

J is TRBJ2-3 and V is TRBV11-3, with a tentative D call TRBD2 (6 bases). The CDR3 has 14 residues. Germline CDR1 and CDR2: SGHNT and YENEEA. V dropped 2 bases and J dropped 3 bases, with 9 bases sitting between them. CDR3 DNA sequence: TGTGCCAGCAGCTTACGCGGGGAAACAGATACGCAGTATTTT. It is translated as CASSLRGETDTQYF. The whole variable domain, filled in from reference TRBV11-3 and TRBJ2-3, reads EAGVVQSPRYKIIEKKQPVAFWCNPISGHNTLYWYLQNLGQGPELLIRYENEEAVDDSQLPKDRFSAERLKGVDSTLKIQPAELGDSAVYLCASSLRGETDTQYFGPGTRLTVL.

The chain links TRBV29-1 to TRBJ1-1; D not certain. The CDR3 consists of 13 residues. V was shortened by 3 bases and J by 10 bases, with 18 bases between the two germline ends. Germline V gene lookup returns CDR1 SQVTM and CDR2 ANQGSEA. The CDR3 loop reads CSVDSWLRGLAFF. The DNA of the CDR3 is TGCAGCGTTGATTCGTGGCTCCGTGGGTTAGCTTTCTTT.

This chain connects TRBV6-6 to TRBJ2-7, with 9 bases that match TRBD1. This CDR3 contains 14 residues. The germline V gene encodes CDR1 MNHNY and CDR2 SVGAGI (reference sequence). With 5 bases clipped from V and 5 bases from J, the junction kept 7 bases outside the gene matches. DNA of the CDR3: TGTGCCAGCAGTCCGGGACAGGGCTTCAACGAGCAGTACTTC. It translates to CASSPGQGFNEQYF.

This chain connects TRBV29-1 to TRBJ1-1; the D is unclear. Trimming removed 6 bases at V and 1 base at J, with 12 bases between. This CDR3 has 13 residues. Germline CDR1 and CDR2: SQVTM and ANQGSEA. The CDR3 DNA reads as TGCAGCGTCAGCCCGCGCCAGAACACTGAAGCTTTCTTT. Translating gives CSVSPRQNTEAFF.

V usage is TRBV9 and J usage is TRBJ2-1; D could derive from TRBD1 or TRBD2 (5 bases each). V gave up 0 bases and J gave up 0 bases, with 16 bases separating them. This CDR3 comprises 18 residues. Germline-derived CDR1 and CDR2 are SGDLS and YYNGEE. The CDR3 sequence is CASSVVRGGPSSYNEQFF. CDR3 coding DNA: TGTGCCAGCAGCGTAGTGAGGGGCGGTCCCAGCTCCTACAATGAGCAGTTCTTC.

The rearrangement uses TRBV2 and TRBJ2-1, with unresolved D. The CDR3 has 11 amino acids. Germline loops: CDR1 SNHLY, CDR2 FYNNEI. Trimming stripped 7 bases from V and 9 bases from J, with 10 bases between. The CDR3 DNA follows: TGTGCCAGCACTCCCACGACTGAGCAGTTCTTC. It specifies CASTPTTEQFF.

V is TRBV4-1 and J is TRBJ1-2; TRBD1 is a possible D gene (6 bases). This CDR3 has 15 amino acids. The germline V gene has CDR1 MGHRA and CDR2 YSYEKL. The V end lost 1 base, the J end lost 8 bases, and 17 bases lay between the germline ends. CDR3 protein: CASSQGGGTRKGYTF. CDR3 sequence (DNA): TGCGCCAGCAGCCAAGGAGGGGGGACTCGGAAGGGCTACACCTTC.

The J gene is TRBJ1-1, the V gene TRBV27; no clear D gene. CDR1 is MNHEY, CDR2 SMNVEV, per germline (reference sequence). The CDR3 has 13 amino acids. Trimming shortened V by 6 bases and J by 13 bases, and 21 bases separated the two germline ends. CDR3 in amino acids: CASSQQTRGRLFF. For the CDR3, the DNA is TGTGCCAGCAGCCAACAAACACGAGGACGGCTTTTCTTT.

The chain links TRBV7-6 to TRBJ1-1, with D uncertain. This CDR3 is 11 amino acids long. The V gene's germline CDR1 is SGHVS and CDR2 FNYEAQ. The V gene lost 5 bases and the J gene lost 7 bases, with 8 bases spanning the gap. The chain's CDR3 is CASSALGEAFF. DNA for the CDR3: TGTGCCAGCAGCGCCCTGGGTGAAGCTTTCTTT.

V usage is TRBV6-6 and J usage is TRBJ2-3; 11 positions agree with TRBD2. Germline lookup yields CDR1 MNHNY and CDR2 SVGAGI (reference sequence). This CDR3 has 15 amino acids. V was clipped by 8 bases and J by 8 bases; unmatched bases: 12. This CDR3 reads CASGSSGGAWRTQYF. CDR3 bases: TGTGCCAGCGGGAGTAGCGGGGGGGCTTGGCGTACGCAGTATTTT.

V and J are TRBV5-1 and TRBJ2-1; 13 nucleotides align to TRBD2. The CDR3 length is 17 residues. CDR1 SGHRS and CDR2 YFSETQ come from the germline V gene. The junction had 7 bases not matched to a gene; V was cut back by 4 bases and J by 3 bases. The CDR3 sequence: CASSARTSGSLYNEQFF. CDR3 coding DNA: TGCGCCAGCAGCGCCCGGACTAGCGGGAGTCTCTACAATGAGCAGTTCTTC.

The rearrangement joins TRBV6-1 to TRBJ2-7; D might be TRBD1 (5 bases). The CDR3 has 12 amino acids. V gave up 2 bases and J gave up 3 bases, with 5 bases separating them. From germline, CDR1 is MNHNS and CDR2 SASEGT. CDR3 in DNA: TGTGCCAGCAGTGAACAGGGCTACGAGCAGTACTTC. It yields the protein CASSEQGYEQYF.

The J gene is TRBJ1-3, the V gene TRBV15; perhaps TRBD1 as D (5 bases). V dropped 0 bases and J dropped 1 base, with 13 bases sitting between them. The CDR3 spans 17 residues. CDR1 is LNHNV, CDR2 YYDKDF, per germline (reference sequence). CDR3 DNA sequence: TGTGCCACCAGCAGAGATTCAATCAGGGTTTCTGGAAACACCATATATTTT. As protein: CATSRDSIRVSGNTIYF.

V gene TRBV25-1 combines with J gene TRBJ2-7; D might be TRBD1 (6 bases). Germline values: CDR1 MGHDK, CDR2 SYGVNS. V lost 2 bases, J lost 6 bases, and 14 bases lay in between. The CDR3 covers 14 residues. The CDR3 region is CASSERRQVGEQYF. As DNA, the CDR3 is TGTGCCAGCAGTGAACGCCGACAGGTAGGCGAGCAGTACTTC.

The chain is built from TRBV21-1 and TRBJ2-7; TRBD2 reflects the table's D call only, with no check against the DNA. TRBV21-1 is assigned pseudogene status. This CDR3 is 16 amino acids long. The CDR3 nucleotides read TGTGCCAGCAGCAAATTTTATCAAGAGGGCCCCGACGAGCAGTACTTC. Translated, it gives CASSKFYQEGPDEQYF.

This sequence joins TRBV11-2 and TRBJ2-2, with unresolved D. The CDR3 loop spans 14 amino acids. Trimming pared 1 base from V and 4 bases from J, leaving 7 bases between. Looked up from germline, CDR1 is SGHAT and CDR2 is FQNNGV. The CDR3 is CASSLGTITGELFF. Here the CDR3 DNA reads TGTGCCAGCAGCTTAGGGACCATCACCGGGGAGCTGTTTTTT.

The V gene is TRBV5-1, the J gene TRBJ2-1; D is undetermined. The germline gives CDR1 SGHRS, CDR2 YFSETQ. V shed 0 bases and J shed 2 bases, with 9 bases lying between them. This CDR3 region has 15 residues. The CDR3 DNA reads TGCGCCAGCAGCTTGGGAACAGACGCCTACAATGAGCAGTTCTTC. Translating it yields CASSLGTDAYNEQFF.

CDR3 coding DNA: TGTGCCAGCAGCTTATCGGGACAGGCGAGCTCCTACGAGCAGTACTTC. Protein sequence: CASSLSGQASSYEQYF. The chain has TRBV11-2 and TRBJ2-7, with 8 nucleotides matching TRBD1. Germline V gene data show CDR1 as SGHAT and CDR2 as FQNNGV. V lost 2 bases and J lost 0; bases outside the gene matches: 6. The CDR3 runs 16 residues.

This chain connects TRBV5-6 to TRBJ1-5, with 7 bases that match TRBD1. The J segment lost 5 bases and the V segment lost 4 bases, leaving 9 bases of the junction unmatched. Germline lookup yields CDR1 SGHDT and CDR2 YYEEEE. The CDR3 is made up of 15 amino acids. The CDR3 bases are TGTGCCAGCAGCCATGTAGACAGGGCCGATCAGCCCCAGCATTTT. Translation: CASSHVDRADQPQHF.

V and J are TRBV6-4 and TRBJ2-1; 8 bases agree with TRBD1. The germline gives CDR1 MRHNA, CDR2 SNTAGT. The CDR3 sequence is 15 residues long. Trimming cost V 8 bases and J 8 bases; bases outside gene matches: 14. This CDR3 reads CASGLNRQGLDEQFF. The DNA of the CDR3 is TGTGCCAGCGGCCTAAATCGACAGGGGTTGGATGAGCAGTTCTTC.

The CDR3 is CATTPGPLGNIQYF. The CDR3, as DNA: TGTGCAACCACACCCGGTCCCCTGGGAAACATTCAGTACTTC. The chain combines TRBV12-2 with TRBJ2-4. TRBV12-2 is classified as a pseudogene. The CDR3 sequence is 14 residues long.

The CDR3, as DNA: TGTGCCAGCTCACCACCGTTTCGGGAGACCCAGTACTTC. It specifies CASSPPFRETQYF. The chain has TRBV18 and TRBJ2-5; D is ambiguous. Germline V gene sequence: CDR1 KGHSH, CDR2 LQKENI. V lost 0 bases to trimming and J lost 5 bases, with 7 bases between them. The CDR3 is 13 residues long.

The CDR3 protein is CTSSHRPPRQGKDYGYTF. The CDR3 DNA sequence: TGCACCAGCAGCCACAGACCCCCTCGACAGGGGAAGGACTATGGCTACACCTTC. The chain carries TRBV1 and TRBJ1-2; TRBD1 reflects the table's D call only, with no check against the DNA. TRBV1 is assigned pseudogene status. The CDR3 runs to 18 residues.

This clone is a singleton in its sample. The V call is TRBV11-3, the J call TRBJ1-6; TRBD1 matches 7 bases. This CDR3 is built from 14 residues. Germline-derived CDR1 and CDR2 are SGHNT and YENEEA. Trimming removed 4 bases from V and 7 bases from J; junction bases left unmatched: 4. The CDR3 loop is CASSSDRMNSPLHF. The CDR3 DNA reads as TGTGCCAGCAGCTCGGACAGGATGAATTCACCCCTCCACTTT. The entire variable domain, with the rest obtained from reference TRBV11-3 and TRBJ1-6, is as follows: EAGVVQSPRYKIIEKKQPVAFWCNPISGHNTLYWYLQNLGQGPELLIRYENEEAVDDSQLPKDRFSAERLKGVDSTLKIQPAELGDSAVYLCASSSDRMNSPLHFGNGTRLTVT.

V and J are TRBV19 and TRBJ2-1, with 8 positions matching TRBD2. The CDR3 covers 17 residues. Germline values: CDR1 LNHDA, CDR2 SQIVND (reference sequence). The V gene end was trimmed by 4 bases and the J gene end by 4 bases; junction bases not matched to a gene: 12. CDR3 protein: CASSTEGTSPLYNEQFF. The CDR3 DNA reads as TGTGCCAGTAGTACCGAAGGGACTAGTCCACTTTACAATGAGCAGTTCTTC.

The V and J genes are TRBV7-8 and TRBJ2-2; 11 bases map to TRBD2. Unmatched junction bases numbered 4, after V lost 1 base and J lost 0 bases. The length of the CDR3 is 18 residues. Germline CDR1 reads SGHVS; CDR2 reads FQNEAQ. The CDR3 DNA is TGTGCCAGCAGCTTAGTTAGCGGGGGGGCCGCGAACACCGGGGAGCTGTTTTTT. The encoded protein is CASSLVSGGAANTGELFF.

The genes are TRBV6-1 and TRBJ2-5; 13 nucleotides agree with TRBD2. Trimming took 1 base from V and 6 from J; bases not matched to a gene: 5. CDR3 length: 16 residues. Germline CDR1 is MNHNS and CDR2 is SASEGT. The CDR3, as DNA: TGTGCCAGCAGTGAAGGACTAGCGGGGGGACGTCAGACCCAGTACTTC. Translation: CASSEGLAGGRQTQYF.

The chain combines TRBV4-1 with TRBJ2-4; 7 nucleotides match TRBD2. V trimming: 3 bases; J trimming: 6 bases; junction bases outside the gene matches: 8. The germline V gene has CDR1 MGHRA and CDR2 YSYEKL. There are 15 residues in the CDR3. The CDR3 loop reads CASSHPGTTANIQYF. CDR3 DNA: TGCGCCAGCAGCCACCCCGGGACTACCGCAAACATTCAGTACTTC.

The rearrangement joins TRBV2 to TRBJ2-3, with D maybe TRBD2 (5 bases). Deletions cut 6 bases from V and 6 bases from J, with 10 bases between. Looked up from germline, CDR1 is SNHLY and CDR2 is FYNNEI. The CDR3 has 12 amino acids. For the CDR3, the DNA is TGTGCCAGCAGGGTGTTAGCGGATACGCAGTATTTT. Its protein is CASRVLADTQYF.

The chain links TRBV6-6 to TRBJ2-2; the match to TRBD1 covers 7 bases. The germline CDR1 and CDR2 sequences are MNHNY and SVGAGI (reference sequence). Trimming removed 5 bases from V and 4 bases from J; junction bases left unmatched: 7. This CDR3 has 15 residues. DNA of the CDR3: TGTGCCAGCAGTCAGACAGGGTCGAGCACCGGGGAGCTGTTTTTT. Translating it yields CASSQTGSSTGELFF.